The 5 T cell receptor beta chains presented below share a single source sample, sequenced in a study of cytotoxic CD8 clonotypes in ibrutinib-treated CLL. TCRdb's table, derived via immunoSEQ multiplex PCR, lists solely in-frame clones and lacks some. This sample has approximately 150,000 clones; roughly 90% occur once, and the top ten carry 3% to 3.5%. The sequences come from PBMCs, collected at disease progression, from a patient treated with ibrutinib. The receptors come from a human donor with chronic lymphocytic leukemia.

The gene calls are TRBV5-1 and TRBJ1-1; no reliable D call. Trimming stripped 4 bases from V and 1 base from J, with 11 bases between. The length of the CDR3 is 14 residues. Germline CDR1 reads SGHRS; CDR2 reads YFSETQ. In DNA, the CDR3 is TGCGCCAGCAGCATTATCCCGTCGAACACTGAAGCTTTCTTT. Protein: CASSIIPSNTEAFF.

The J gene is TRBJ2-1, the V gene TRBV2, with 10 bases identical to TRBD2. Germline CDR1 and CDR2: SNHLY and FYNNEI. The junction had 8 bases not matched to a gene; V was cut back by 6 bases and J by 9 bases. This CDR3 region has 14 residues. The CDR3 here is CASREREGRGEQFF. CDR3 nucleotide sequence: TGTGCCAGCAGAGAGCGGGAGGGCCGGGGTGAGCAGTTCTTC.

In this sample, this clone turned up once. This chain joins TRBV7-2 and TRBJ2-3; D possibly corresponds to TRBD2 (7 bases). V was pared by 5 bases and J by 3 bases, with 18 bases between. The CDR3 sequence is 16 residues long. Per germline, CDR1 SGHTA and CDR2 FQGNSA. This chain's CDR3 is CASSVGGSQGTDTQYF. CDR3 sequence (DNA): TGTGCCAGCAGCGTCGGCGGGAGCCAGGGGACAGATACGCAGTATTTT. Using reference TRBV7-2 and TRBJ2-3 for the parts outside the CDR3, the full variable domain is GAGVSQSPSNKVTEKGKDVELRCDPISGHTALYWYRQSLGQGLEFLIYFQGNSAPDKSGLPSDRFSAERTGGSVSTLTIQRTQQEDSAVYLCASSVGGSQGTDTQYFGPGTRLTVL.

V and J are TRBV18 and TRBJ2-7, with D unresolved. V was trimmed by 0 bases and J by 2 bases, leaving 8 bases between them. Germline values: CDR1 KGHSH, CDR2 LQKENI. The CDR3 has 14 amino acids. CDR3 in amino acids: CASSPPYAAYEQYF. In DNA, the CDR3 is TGTGCCAGCTCACCACCGTACGCCGCCTACGAGCAGTACTTC.

The chain joins TRBV19 to TRBJ2-1, with D perhaps given as TRBD1 or TRBD2 (5 bases each). Germline V CDR1 and CDR2: LNHDA, SQIVND (reference sequence). Between the trimmed V and J ends, which lost 4 bases and 7 bases, there was a span of 14 bases. The CDR3 runs to 14 residues. The CDR3 protein is CASSSSRAGNEQFF. Here the CDR3 DNA reads TGTGCCAGTAGTAGCTCGAGGGCAGGGAATGAGCAGTTCTTC.